This T cell receptor (beta chain) was documented in a study of B cell selection in AIRE deficiency. This clone was observed a single time. The antigen is not known. Overall study results and limits: About 30.6% of healthy-donor shared Treg TCRbeta sequences appeared in patient Tconv cells.

The CDR3 runs 15 residues. Germline V gene lookup returns CDR1 LNHDA and CDR2 SQIVND (reference sequence). The V end lost 3 bases, the J end lost 3 bases, and 12 bases lay between the germline ends. Regulatory T cells were sorted as CD4+CD25hiCD127low/negative. The protocol was immunoSEQ multiplex PCR, while the TCRdb copy is restricted to in-frame clones and leaves out a portion. Of roughly 17,000 clones listed, more than 85% are singletons. The chain uses TRBV19 and TRBJ2-1; D is possibly TRBD2 (5 bases). The TCR was taken from a human donor in good health. The sample taken for sequencing was CD4+CD25+ Tregs sorted from PBMCs. The CDR3 nucleotides read TGTGCCAGTAGTATGCGACTATCTAACTACAATGAGCAGTTCTTC. Protein: CASSMRLSNYNEQFF.